The sequence of this T cell receptor beta chain was determined in a study of T cell changes during pregnancy in multiple sclerosis. CDR1 and CDR2 from the germline V gene are SGDLS and YYNGEE. Trimming removed 4 bases from V and 0 bases from J, with 11 bases in between. The CDR3 is 14 amino acids. TCRdb's copy holds only in-frame clones and misses some; the assay was immunoSEQ multiplex PCR. The sample lists roughly 71,000 clones; about 90% were seen once. The specimen was peripheral blood, collected in the first trimester of pregnancy. The origin of this receptor is a female donor in good health, enrolled as a control in a pregnancy study. The genes are TRBV9 and TRBJ2-7; maybe TRBD2 (6 bases). CDR3 protein: CASSTGLNSYEQYF. CDR3 nucleotide sequence: TGTGCCAGCAGCACTGGACTAAACTCCTACGAGCAGTACTTC. The full variable domain, in which reference TRBV9 and TRBJ2-7 provide the parts outside the CDR3, is DSGVTQTPKHLITATGQRVTLRCSPRSGDLSVYWYQQSLDQGLQFLIQYYNGEERAKGNILERFSAQQFPDLHSELNLSSLELGDSALYFCASSTGLNSYEQYFGPGTRLTVT.